The 25 T cell receptor beta chains presented below share a single source sample, sequenced in a study of identical twins. A single record per CDR3 protein comes from TCRdb applying MiXCR to the 5' RACE reads. Among about 920,000 distinct CDR3 sequences listed, roughly an eighth were seen once. These data were likewise used in another study, on yellow fever vaccine responses in identical twins.

Sequenced sample: PBMCs. These receptor sequences come from a woman aged 18-35 years in good health.

The J gene is TRBJ2-1, the V gene TRBV19, with D possibly TRBD1 on 6 matching bases. Germline loops: CDR1 LNHDA, CDR2 SQIVND (reference sequence). CDR3 size: 16 residues. Trimming stripped 5 bases from V and 4 bases from J, with 18 bases between. DNA of the CDR3: TGTGCCAGTAGTTCTAAACAGGGTTCCCAATACAATGAGCAGTTCTTC. The encoded protein is CASSSKQGSQYNEQFF.

The chain couples TRBV5-1 to TRBJ2-4; 10 nucleotides match TRBD1. The germline CDR1 and CDR2 sequences are SGHRS and YFSETQ. The CDR3 sequence is 23 residues long. V dropped 1 base and J dropped 0; count of bases not matched to a gene: 22. DNA of the CDR3: TGCGCCAGCAGCTTGTGGCCGGGACAGGGGTCGCGCGTAGATGTACTAGCCAAAAACATTCAGTACTTC. Amino acid sequence: CASSLWPGQGSRVDVLAKNIQYF.

V usage is TRBV6-4 and J usage is TRBJ1-2; no clear D. The CDR3 is 14 residues long. CDR1 is MRHNA, CDR2 SNTAGT, per germline. With 4 bases removed from V and 4 bases from J, the gap between germline ends came to 13 bases. The CDR3 reads CASSVSQEGYGYTF. The CDR3 nucleotides are TGTGCCAGCAGTGTTTCCCAGGAGGGCTATGGCTACACCTTC.

There are a few counts of this clonotype. The V and J genes are TRBV27 and TRBJ1-6, with a weak D call TRBD1 (5 bases). Germline CDR1 is MNHEY and CDR2 is SMNVEV (reference sequence). The CDR3 consists of 15 residues. Between the trimmed V and J ends, which lost 0 bases and 6 bases, there was a span of 9 bases. The CDR3 coding sequence is TGTGCCAGCAGTTTATCAGGGGTGGGTAATTCACCCCTCCACTTT. It encodes CASSLSGVGNSPLHF.

This clonotype was seen only a few times. This sequence joins TRBV5-5 and TRBJ2-5, with D perhaps TRBD2 (6 bases). V was trimmed by 2 bases and J by 5 bases, leaving 16 bases between them. The CDR3 loop spans 15 amino acids. Germline V gives CDR1 SGHKS, CDR2 YYEKEE (reference sequence). As DNA, the CDR3 is TGTGCCAGCAGCTTCGGGCGGGGCCAGTGGGAGACCCAGTACTTC. Translating gives CASSFGRGQWETQYF.

At least ten counts were recorded for this clonotype. This rearrangement joins TRBV4-1 to TRBJ1-2; TRBD1 is a possible D gene (5 bases). The germline V gene has CDR1 MGHRA and CDR2 YSYEKL. Deletions cut 0 bases from V and 3 bases from J, with 17 bases between. The CDR3 runs 17 residues. DNA for the CDR3: TGCGCCAGCAGCCAAGACTATCGCGCAGCGGGGCACTATGGCTACACCTTC. This codes for CASSQDYRAAGHYGYTF.

This clonotype has a count of ten or more. The chain carries TRBV7-9 and TRBJ2-1; 8 bases are shared with TRBD2. This CDR3 is 15 amino acids long. V dropped 5 bases and J dropped 1; count of bases not matched to a gene: 4. Germline V CDR1 and CDR2: SEHNR, FQNEAQ (reference sequence). The DNA for the CDR3 is TGTGCCAGCAGCCAAAGCGGGAGATCCTACAATGAGCAGTTCTTC. Amino acid sequence: CASSQSGRSYNEQFF.

This clonotype was seen repeatedly, ten times or more. J is TRBJ2-7 and V is TRBV3-1; 7 bases align to TRBD1. V trimming: 1 base; J trimming: 6 bases; junction bases outside the gene matches: 9. From germline, CDR1 is LGHDT and CDR2 YNNKEL (reference sequence). The CDR3 consists of 15 residues. The CDR3 region has the DNA TGTGCCAGCAGCCAAGGGTTTACAGGGGTGGTCGAGCAGTACTTC. Translating gives CASSQGFTGVVEQYF.

This clonotype turned up a few times. V usage is TRBV11-2 and J usage is TRBJ2-3; D gene uncertain. CDR1 and CDR2 from the germline V gene are SGHAT and FQNNGV. The V end lost 5 bases, the J end lost 2 bases, and 11 bases lay between the germline ends. This CDR3 has 14 residues. CDR3 sequence: CASSPRILTDTQYF. The CDR3 nucleotides read TGTGCCAGCAGCCCCAGGATTCTCACAGATACGCAGTATTTT.

The chain carries TRBV29-1 and TRBJ2-5; no clear D. CDR3 length: 10 amino acids. Per the germline V gene, CDR1 is SQVTM and CDR2 is ANQGSEA. V was shortened by 4 bases and J by 8 bases, with 8 bases between the two germline ends. CDR3 residues: CSVVELTQYF. The DNA of the CDR3 is TGCAGCGTTGTTGAACTAACCCAGTACTTC.

A few counts support this clonotype. The genes are TRBV9 and TRBJ2-3, with 10 nucleotides matching TRBD2. V lost 0 bases and J lost 1; bases outside the gene matches: 5. The V gene's germline CDR1 is SGDLS and CDR2 YYNGEE. The CDR3 is 17 amino acids. This chain's CDR3 is CASSVEGSGGGTDTQYF. CDR3 sequence (DNA): TGTGCCAGCAGCGTAGAGGGGAGCGGGGGGGGCACAGATACGCAGTATTTT.

This clonotype was picked up many times. The chain employs TRBV29-1 and TRBJ2-7; the D call may be TRBD1 or TRBD2 (5 bases each). The CDR3 loop spans 13 amino acids. Trimming removed 4 bases from V and 2 bases from J, with 12 bases in between. The V gene's germline CDR1 is SQVTM and CDR2 ANQGSEA. The CDR3 sequence: CSVGGTVTYEQYF. DNA of the CDR3: TGCAGCGTTGGGGGGACGGTAACCTACGAGCAGTACTTC.

This clonotype was detected a few times. This chain uses TRBV28 with TRBJ2-2; D is perhaps TRBD1 (7 bases). Trimming pared 3 bases from V and 4 bases from J, leaving 15 bases between. The CDR3 contains 16 residues. CDR1 and CDR2 (germline): MDHEN, SYDVKM. Here the CDR3 DNA reads TGTGCCAGCAGTTTTTTATGGCGGGACAGCACCGGGGAGCTGTTTTTT. Residues: CASSFLWRDSTGELFF.

In its sample, this clonotype was seen once. The chain employs TRBV12-3 or TRBV12-4 and TRBJ1-3; D is unclear. V lost 5 bases and J 9 bases, leaving 17 bases between the germline ends. This CDR3 is built from 14 residues. This chain's CDR3 is CASSLDRAQGTIYF. The CDR3 DNA reads TGTGCCAGCAGTCTCGACCGGGCTCAAGGCACCATATATTTT.

This clonotype was found a few times. This chain links TRBV19 with TRBJ2-3; no definite D call. This CDR3 spans 14 amino acids. Trimming left V 3 bases short and J 3 bases short, with 10 bases between. Germline assignment: CDR1 LNHDA and CDR2 SQIVND (reference sequence). CDR3 sequence (DNA): TGTGCCAGTAGTATGTGGAGTAGGACAGATACGCAGTATTTT. Its protein product is CASSMWSRTDTQYF.

The gene calls are TRBV28 and TRBJ1-4; D perhaps matches TRBD1 (5 bases). The germline V gene has CDR1 MDHEN and CDR2 SYDVKM. Trimming removed 7 bases at V and 0 bases at J, with 9 bases between. The CDR3 totals 14 residues. CDR3 DNA: TGTGCCAGCAACACAGGTGCAACTAATGAAAAACTGTTTTTT. It translates to CASNTGATNEKLFF.

This clonotype was counted many times. The gene calls are TRBV28 and TRBJ2-1; a weak D match, TRBD1 (6 bases). Between the trimmed V and J ends, which lost 2 bases and 0 bases, there was a span of 11 bases. CDR1 MDHEN and CDR2 SYDVKM come from the germline V gene. This CDR3 contains 16 residues. This CDR3 is CASSLETGFSYNEQFF. The CDR3 DNA is TGTGCCAGCAGTTTAGAAACAGGGTTCTCCTACAATGAGCAGTTCTTC.

This clonotype appeared many times. The V call is TRBV20-1, the J call TRBJ1-5; the match to TRBD1 covers 7 bases. Trimming cost V 6 bases and J 2 bases; bases outside gene matches: 7. Germline V gene data show CDR1 as DFQATT and CDR2 as SNEGSKA (reference sequence). The CDR3 contains 14 residues. The CDR3 nucleotides read TGCAGTGCCCGCCCAGGGACAGGCAATCAGCCCCAGCATTTT. Protein product: CSARPGTGNQPQHF.

This clonotype was picked up a small number of times. V and J are TRBV5-1 and TRBJ2-7; D is possibly TRBD2 (6 bases). The CDR3 has 13 residues. The V end lost 4 bases, the J end lost 0 bases, and 8 bases lay between the germline ends. CDR1 SGHRS and CDR2 YFSETQ come from the germline V gene. The CDR3 DNA follows: TGCGCCAGCAGCAAGCGGGCCTCCTACGAGCAGTACTTC. It yields the protein CASSKRASYEQYF.

In its sample, this clonotype was seen a few times. The chain carries TRBV28 and TRBJ1-1; D call uncertain. The ends were cut back, 5 bases at V and 7 bases at J, with 11 bases in the middle. CDR3 size: 12 residues. CDR1 MDHEN and CDR2 SYDVKM come from the germline V gene. CDR3 coding DNA: TGTGCCAGCAGTCCCTGGAAAGATGAAGCTTTCTTT. This translates into CASSPWKDEAFF. Variable domain in full (rest from reference TRBV28 and TRBJ1-1): DVKVTQSSRYLVKRTGEKVFLECVQDMDHENMFWYRQDPGLGLRLIYFSYDVKMKEKGDIPEGYSVSREKKERFSLILESASTNQTSMYLCASSPWKDEAFFGQGTRLTVV.

This clonotype turned up a few times. CDR3: CASSQDIGEVANNEQFF. The DNA of the CDR3 is TGTGCCAGCAGCCAAGATATAGGAGAAGTTGCTAACAATGAGCAGTTCTTC. The chain couples TRBV14 to TRBJ2-1; D not certain. Germline assignment: CDR1 SGHDN and CDR2 FVKESK. The CDR3 loop spans 17 amino acids. Trimming stripped 0 bases from V and 5 bases from J, with 17 bases between.

The chain has TRBV11-2 and TRBJ2-1; 8 positions agree with TRBD1. Germline CDR1 and CDR2: SGHAT and FQNNGV. This CDR3 has 14 residues. V shed 2 bases and J 8 bases; nucleotides not matched to a gene: 5. The DNA of the CDR3 is TGTGCCAGCAGCTTACGGGACAGGCGGGATGAGCAGTTCTTC. Protein product: CASSLRDRRDEQFF.

This clonotype was seen at least ten times. The chain employs TRBV20-1 and TRBJ2-7, with 11 bases matching TRBD2. With 3 bases clipped from V and 1 base from J, the junction kept 8 bases outside the gene matches. CDR1 and CDR2 (germline): DFQATT, SNEGSKA (reference sequence). CDR3 size: 16 residues. As DNA, the CDR3 is TGCAGTGCTAGGTCTAGCGGGAGGTCGGGTTCCTACGAGCAGTACTTC. Its translation: CSARSSGRSGSYEQYF.

The chain has TRBV7-6 and TRBJ1-1; 8 positions agree with TRBD1. V was pared by 2 bases and J by 3 bases, with 8 bases of the junction left unmatched. This CDR3 spans 16 amino acids. From germline, CDR1 is SGHVS and CDR2 FNYEAQ. CDR3 sequence: CASSLYVGQADTEAFF. In DNA form, the CDR3 reads TGTGCCAGCAGCTTATATGTGGGACAGGCGGACACTGAAGCTTTCTTT.

This clonotype appeared many times. V and J are TRBV6-1 and TRBJ2-6; no reliable D call. V lost 6 bases, J lost 0 bases, and 12 bases lay in between. From germline, CDR1 is MNHNS and CDR2 SASEGT. The CDR3 covers 16 residues. DNA of the CDR3: TGTGCCAGCAGAAGGGCCGTAGACTCTGGGGCCAACGTCCTGACTTTC. Amino acids: CASRRAVDSGANVLTF.